One T cell receptor beta chain is described in this entry. Its recognized antigen is unknown. Base qualities are missing; no much larger clone stands one base away. These data are taken from a study of identical twins (dated by TCRdb to about 2016). About the investigation overall: TCR alpha and beta repertoires from monozygotic twins, unrelated adults of various ages and cord blood were deep-sequenced to test whether fetal clonotypes persist. Replicate twin experiments were performed at different times using different library preparation protocols to rule out contamination. Study-wide findings and limitations: Abundant cord blood beta clonotypes carried fewer insertions; young adult naive repertoires showed a weaker similar trend, while memory repertoires showed none. A weaker excess of twin sharing was found in beta out-of-frame sequences because the signal-to-noise ratio was lowered by fewer shared sequences. Because the same donors could not be followed over many years, the conclusions relied on cross-sectional statistical analysis. Recombination models systematically underestimated out-of-frame TCR alpha sharing in monozygotic twins but agreed with sharing between unrelated individuals. Zero-insertion analyses could be partly confounded by invariant T cells such as MAIT and iNKT, although diverse VJ usage argued against such confounding for most clonotypes. Compared with coincidental sharing between unrelated individuals, an excess of low generation-probability sequences was observed among out-of-frame TCR alpha sequences shared between twins.

Library preparation used 5' RACE. Instrument on record: Illumina HiSeq 2000. Template switching added a universal primer binding site, and the final cDNA carried a unique molecular identifier that allowed TCR cDNA molecules to be counted accurately. Specific primers in the conserved constant-segment region were used to synthesize first-strand cDNA for the TCR alpha and beta chains. Each cDNA library was double barcoded, with a SMART-Mk sample barcode plus Illumina barcodes, to control for contamination. TruSeq adapter sequences along with Illumina sample barcodes were introduced in two successive PCR steps. TCR alpha and beta cDNA libraries were sequenced on the Illumina HiSeq platform with custom primers. From the authors' description of their analysis: MiGEC was used to process raw reads and extract unique molecular identifiers, and MiXCR was used to find CDR3 positions. For each individual, recombination models were inferred using an EM algorithm with the repgenHMM and IGoR tools. Shared clonotype analysis was performed with the tcR package in R, normalizing sharing by the product of cloneset sizes. To study raw recombination free of thymic and clonal selection effects, out-of-frame nonproductive sequences were analyzed. TCRdb took the public reads, trimmed them with fastp at Q25, ran MiXCR for clone calling and kept in-frame beta chains. Every entry covers one CDR3 protein and lists the most common genes and DNA from its rows. The V and J calls were not made by the authors but by TCRdb's processing. The sample table lists 350,000 to 600,000 distinct CDR3 sequences, approximately 15% of them with a count of one. The ten most abundant clones make up 0.52% of the sample.

Every donor in the study was a healthy Caucasian. The twin cohort comprised three pairs of female monozygotic twins, all aged roughly 18 to 29 years. Positive isolation kits from Invitrogen were used to isolate the CD4+ and CD8+ T cell populations. The trim is 1 base for V and 5 bases for J, with a gap of 14 bases between the germline ends. Spanning cysteine to phenylalanine, the CDR3 consists of 16 amino acids. Only CDR3 DNA is held: 48 bases, read in frame from base 1. This sample was shared with a second study, whose subject was yellow fever vaccine responses in identical twins. In that second paper, the authors write: The authors reported that the T cell response to vaccination in identical twins appeared partly convergent and partly personalized. In identical twins, the study followed T cell clones that responded to the vaccine with precision.

Recombination linked TRBV12-3 or TRBV12-4 to TRBJ2-2; tentative D gene TRBD2, with 6 bases matching. This receptor was obtained from a woman between 18 and 30 years old in good health. Source material: CD4+ T cells sorted from blood. The nucleotides read TGTGCCAGCAGTTTAGTGGTTCGACGGGAGACCGGGGAGCTGTTTTTT. This codes for CASSLVVRRETGELFF.